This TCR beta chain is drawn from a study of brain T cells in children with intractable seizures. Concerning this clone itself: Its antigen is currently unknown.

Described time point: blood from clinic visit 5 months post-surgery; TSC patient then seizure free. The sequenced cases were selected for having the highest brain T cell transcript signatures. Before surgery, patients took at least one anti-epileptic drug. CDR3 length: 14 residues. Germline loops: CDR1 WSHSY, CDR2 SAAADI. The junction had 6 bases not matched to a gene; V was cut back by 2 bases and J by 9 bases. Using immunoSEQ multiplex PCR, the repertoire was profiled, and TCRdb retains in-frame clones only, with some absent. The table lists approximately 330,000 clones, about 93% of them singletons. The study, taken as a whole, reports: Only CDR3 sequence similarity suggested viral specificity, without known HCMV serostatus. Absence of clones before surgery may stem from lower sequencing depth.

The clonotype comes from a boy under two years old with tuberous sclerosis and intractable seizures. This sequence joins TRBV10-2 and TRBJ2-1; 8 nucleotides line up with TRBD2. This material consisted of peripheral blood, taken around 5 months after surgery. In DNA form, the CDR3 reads TGCGCCAGCAGTGAGGCCAGCGGGGGAGTTGAGCAGTTCTTC. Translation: CASSEASGGVEQFF.